Listed below are T cell receptor beta chains from one sample, sequenced in a study of graft-versus-host responses after intestinal transplantation. Their recognized antigens are unknown. Method: immunoSEQ multiplex PCR; TCRdb's copy keeps in-frame clones and lacks some. Of over 90,000 clones in the sample, roughly 91% were seen once. The sample here was unstimulated CD4+ T cells sorted from spleen or lymph node cells, taken before transplant. These receptors were taken from a human donor who was the organ donor for an intestinal transplant. The conserved cysteine and the conserved F or W are not part of the CDR3 here. Fields, in order: V gene, J gene, CDR3 protein.

v_gene: TRBV10-3; j_gene: TRBJ2-7; CDR3aa: AISEEGVYEQY
v_gene: TRBV7-3; j_gene: TRBJ2-1; CDR3aa: ASSLFTSGGYNEQF
v_gene: TRBV29-1; j_gene: TRBJ2-7; CDR3aa: SVGGSGQGREQY
v_gene: TRBV30; j_gene: TRBJ2-7; CDR3aa: AWAQFYEQY
v_gene: TRBV15; j_gene: TRBJ1-6; CDR3aa: ATRGTGSSYNSPLH
v_gene: TRBV15; j_gene: TRBJ1-2; CDR3aa: ATSRAPGDGYT
v_gene: TRBV5-1; j_gene: TRBJ2-2; CDR3aa: ASRSSGTINTGELF
v_gene: TRBV16; j_gene: TRBJ2-1; CDR3aa: ASSQNRDNEQF
v_gene: TRBV5-1; j_gene: -; CDR3aa: ASSTSGGIYEQY
v_gene: TRBV7-9; j_gene: TRBJ2-7; CDR3aa: ASSLGTGGEQY
v_gene: TRBV25-1; j_gene: TRBJ1-1; CDR3aa: ASRRRGETEAF
v_gene: TRBV2; j_gene: TRBJ1-2; CDR3aa: ASSDLGYGYT